The entry below gives a single TCR beta chain sequence along with its context. Its antigen is not known. This sample's time point: new active TB diagnosis, blood taken before or within 7 days of starting treatment. Unsorted cryopreserved PBMC were sequenced, averaging around 99,000 T cells per clinical donor. Only in-frame clones appear in the TCRdb table, and some are missing; sequencing was by immunoSEQ multiplex PCR. The data contain tens of thousands of clones, roughly nine tenths of them seen just once; the ten biggest clones take up around 7%. The data stem from a study of T cells in tuberculosis. Trimming removed 0 bases at V and 2 bases at J, with 12 bases between. CDR1 is SGHRS and CDR2 is YFSETQ in the germline V gene. The CDR3 has 16 residues. Findings of the study overall: The TCR-beta difference was not significant; alpha differences partly reflected length.

This TCR was sampled from an adult with tuberculosis. Some clones in this sample may be carry-over from other donors' samples. V is TRBV5-1 and J is TRBJ1-3, with D possibly being TRBD1 (6 bases). The input for sequencing was PBMCs, taken at tuberculosis diagnosis. In DNA form, the CDR3 reads TGCGCCAGCAGCTTGGCAGGGGCCATTACTGGAAACACCATATATTTT. Protein product: CASSLAGAITGNTIYF.